These 15 T cell receptor beta chains originate from one sample sequenced in a study of blood T cell repertoires in COVID-19. Clones were read by immunoSEQ multiplex PCR, and TCRdb kept only the in-frame ones, dropping some. The sample contains approximately 150,000 clones, about 85% of which appear only once. Sequenced material: peripheral blood. The origin of the receptors is an elderly woman with COVID-19, enrolled during active disease.

V is TRBV29-1 and J is TRBJ1-2; D uncertain. From germline, CDR1 is SQVTM and CDR2 ANQGSEA. The CDR3 has 13 amino acids. Trimming left V 2 bases short and J 4 bases short, with 11 bases between. CDR3 bases: TGCAGCGTTGAACTCCGAGGGCGCTATGGCTACACCTTC. Protein sequence: CSVELRGRYGYTF.

The chain has TRBV6-6 and TRBJ2-1; 13 bases are shared with TRBD2. The germline V gene has CDR1 MNHNY and CDR2 SVGAGI (reference sequence). The CDR3 is made up of 17 amino acids. V shed 5 bases, J shed 6 bases, and the junction held 10 bases outside the gene matches. The CDR3 nucleotides read TGTGCCAGCAGTCTCGCGACTAGCGGGGGGCCCATCAATGAGCAGTTCTTC. This encodes CASSLATSGGPINEQFF.

This clone was seen once. J is TRBJ1-3 and V is TRBV11-2, with unresolved D. Germline CDR1 reads SGHAT; CDR2 reads FQNNGV. Trimming stripped 2 bases from V and 0 bases from J, with 8 bases between. The CDR3 has 15 amino acids. CDR3 protein: CASSLRGVSGNTIYF. CDR3 DNA sequence: TGTGCCAGCAGCTTACGGGGTGTCTCTGGAAACACCATATATTTT. The variable domain in full, with the rest retrieved from reference TRBV11-2 and TRBJ1-3, is EAGVAQSPRYKIIEKRQSVAFWCNPISGHATLYWYQQILGQGPKLLIQFQNNGVVDDSQLPKDRFSAERLKGVDSTLKIQPAKLEDSAVYLCASSLRGVSGNTIYFGEGSWLTVV.

The chain has TRBV6-1 and TRBJ2-6, with D perhaps TRBD1 (5 bases). The CDR3 is made up of 16 amino acids. V was clipped by 4 bases and J by 0 bases, with 10 bases between them. The germline V gene has CDR1 MNHNS and CDR2 SASEGT. The CDR3 spells CASSVVRGSGANVLTF. CDR3 bases: TGTGCCAGCAGTGTTGTAAGGGGCTCTGGGGCCAACGTCCTGACTTTC.

This sequence joins TRBV10-2 and TRBJ1-1, with 8 bases aligning to TRBD1. This CDR3 region has 15 residues. With V trimmed by 3 bases and J by 5 bases, 8 bases remained unmatched. From germline, CDR1 is WSHSY and CDR2 SAAADI. This chain's CDR3 is CASSDVDRVGTEAFF. The CDR3 nucleotides read TGCGCCAGCAGTGATGTGGACAGGGTGGGGACTGAAGCTTTCTTT.

The chain carries TRBV5-1 and TRBJ2-5, with D possibly TRBD1 on 6 matching bases. The CDR3 sequence is 13 residues long. The ends were cut back, 3 bases at V and 3 bases at J, with 9 bases in the middle. Germline CDR1 SGHRS, CDR2 YFSETQ. This CDR3 reads CASSSGQKETQYF. CDR3 nucleotides: TGCGCCAGCAGCTCCGGACAGAAAGAGACCCAGTACTTC.

J is TRBJ1-3 and V is TRBV25-1; 9 positions agree with TRBD1. The junction had 14 bases not matched to a gene; V was cut back by 8 bases and J by 0 bases. This CDR3 spans 18 amino acids. Germline CDR1 and CDR2: MGHDK and SYGVNS. CDR3 sequence (DNA): TGTGCCAGCCGACCCCCCGGGACAGGGTTAAACTCTGGAAACACCATATATTTT. It yields the protein CASRPPGTGLNSGNTIYF. Complete variable domain (other parts from reference TRBV25-1 and TRBJ1-3): EADIYQTPRYLVIGTGKKITLECSQTMGHDKMYWYQQDPGMELHLIHYSYGVNSTEKGDLSSESTVSRIRTEHFPLTLESARPSHTSQYLCASRPPGTGLNSGNTIYFGEGSWLTVV.

This sequence joins TRBV7-8 and TRBJ1-1; no reliable D call. This CDR3 has 14 amino acids. The V and J ends lost 0 bases and 1 base respectively, with 6 bases between them. Looked up from germline, CDR1 is SGHVS and CDR2 is FQNEAQ. The CDR3 region has the DNA TGTGCCAGCAGCTTAGCATATTCGAACACTGAAGCTTTCTTT. It codes for CASSLAYSNTEAFF.

The V gene is TRBV27, the J gene TRBJ2-7; 8 positions agree with TRBD1. This CDR3 is 15 amino acids long. The germline V gene has CDR1 MNHEY and CDR2 SMNVEV (reference sequence). V lost 7 bases, J lost 2 bases, and 10 bases stayed unmatched. The CDR3 bases are TGTGCCAGCACCACCTCGGACAGGGAGGCCTACGAGCAGTACTTC. This sequence encodes CASTTSDREAYEQYF.

V gene TRBV4-1 combines with J gene TRBJ1-2; tentative D call: TRBD1 (6 bases). V was pared by 1 base and J by 7 bases, with 16 bases between. The germline V gene encodes CDR1 MGHRA and CDR2 YSYEKL. The CDR3 has 15 residues. CDR3: CASSQVAAGGTGYTF. Written as DNA, the CDR3 is TGCGCCAGCAGCCAAGTTGCGGCGGGGGGCACTGGCTACACCTTC.

The chain uses TRBV18 and TRBJ2-2; D possibly corresponds to TRBD1 (5 bases). V lost 3 bases and J 6 bases, leaving 8 bases between the germline ends. The CDR3 is 13 residues long. Germline CDR1 KGHSH, CDR2 LQKENI. CDR3 nucleotide sequence: TGTGCCAGCTCACCGACAGTGTCCGGGGAGCTGTTTTTT. It codes for CASSPTVSGELFF. The full variable domain, completed using reference TRBV18 and TRBJ2-2, is NAGVMQNPRHLVRRRGQEARLRCSPMKGHSHVYWYRQLPEEGLKFMVYLQKENIIDESGMPKERFSAEFPKEGPSILRIQQVVRGDSAAYFCASSPTVSGELFFGEGSRLTVL.

The V gene is TRBV24-1, the J gene TRBJ1-1; tentatively, D is TRBD1 (5 bases). The CDR3 contains 15 residues. Germline V CDR1 and CDR2: KGHDR, SFDVKD. The V and J ends lost 2 bases and 5 bases respectively, with 14 bases between them. This chain's CDR3 is CATSDSRRGGTEAFF. As DNA, the CDR3 is TGTGCCACCAGTGATTCCAGGAGGGGCGGAACTGAAGCTTTCTTT.

The chain combines TRBV10-3 with TRBJ1-4; TRBD1 agrees at 11 bases. The CDR3 contains 15 residues. Germline loops: CDR1 ENHRY, CDR2 SYGVKD. V dropped 4 bases and J dropped 6; count of bases not matched to a gene: 4. The CDR3 is CAISGGQGAHEKLFF. The DNA for the CDR3 is TGTGCCATCAGTGGTGGACAGGGGGCACATGAAAAACTGTTTTTT.

The V gene is TRBV6-5, the J gene TRBJ1-2, with no clear D. V lost 5 bases and J lost 3, with 16 bases in between. The germline gives CDR1 MNHEY, CDR2 SVGAGI. The CDR3 is 15 residues long. CDR3 sequence (DNA): TGTGCCAGCAGTACCGCGGGGTCGGGTGACTATGGCTACACCTTC. Its protein is CASSTAGSGDYGYTF.

The chain employs TRBV24-1 and TRBJ2-1, with 7 bases fitting TRBD2. With 1 base clipped from V and 10 bases from J, the junction kept 12 bases outside the gene matches. The CDR3 sequence is 16 residues long. Germline CDR1 is KGHDR and CDR2 is SFDVKD. This chain's CDR3 is CATSDFGLAAVSEQFF. The CDR3, as DNA: TGTGCCACCAGTGATTTCGGGCTAGCGGCTGTCTCAGAGCAGTTCTTC.